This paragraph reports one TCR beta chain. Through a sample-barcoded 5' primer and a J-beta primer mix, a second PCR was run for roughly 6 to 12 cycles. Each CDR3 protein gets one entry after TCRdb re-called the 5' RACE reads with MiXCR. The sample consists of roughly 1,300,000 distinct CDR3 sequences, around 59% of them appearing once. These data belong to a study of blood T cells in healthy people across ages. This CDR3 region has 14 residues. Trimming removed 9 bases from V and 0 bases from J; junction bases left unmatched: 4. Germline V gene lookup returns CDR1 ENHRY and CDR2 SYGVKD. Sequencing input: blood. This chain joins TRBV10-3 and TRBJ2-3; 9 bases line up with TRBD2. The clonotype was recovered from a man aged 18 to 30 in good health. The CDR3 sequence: CAMGTSSSTDTQYF. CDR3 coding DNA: TGTGCCATGGGGACTAGCTCCAGCACAGATACGCAGTATTTT.